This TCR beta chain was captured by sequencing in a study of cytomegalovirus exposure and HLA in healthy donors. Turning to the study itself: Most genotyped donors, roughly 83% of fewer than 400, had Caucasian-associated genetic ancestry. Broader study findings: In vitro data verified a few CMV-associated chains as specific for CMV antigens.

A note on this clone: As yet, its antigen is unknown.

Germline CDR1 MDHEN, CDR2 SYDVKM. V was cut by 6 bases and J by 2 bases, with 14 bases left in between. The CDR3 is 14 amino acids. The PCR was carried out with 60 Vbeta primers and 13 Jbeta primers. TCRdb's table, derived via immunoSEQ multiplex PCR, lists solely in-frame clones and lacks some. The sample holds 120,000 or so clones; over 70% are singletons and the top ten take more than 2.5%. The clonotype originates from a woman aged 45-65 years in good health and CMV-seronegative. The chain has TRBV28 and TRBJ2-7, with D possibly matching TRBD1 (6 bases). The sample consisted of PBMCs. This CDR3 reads CASRGIRGPYEQYF. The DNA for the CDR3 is TGTGCCAGCAGAGGCATCAGGGGACCCTACGAGCAGTACTTC.